The sequence of this T cell receptor (beta chain) was determined in a study of T cells in Graves' hyperthyroidism and ophthalmopathy. Study-wide points: Most clonotypes expanded in the thyroid (above 0.001) were also present in blood. In simple terms, a model built on 13 V-J features told ophthalmopathy apart from stable hyperthyroidism. Model predictions of ophthalmopathy came a median 6.5 months before onset.

Clinicians diagnosed patients from clinical symptoms, serum thyroxine and TRAb, thyroid ultrasound and orbital computed tomography. In regard to this clonotype: Its specificity is not known.

The CDR3 covers 12 residues. Looked up from germline, CDR1 is SGHTA and CDR2 is FQGNSA. V was shortened by 6 bases and J by 5 bases, with 10 bases between the two germline ends. TCR beta CDR3 sequences were amplified from RNA transcripts. The HTBI primer set drove a first-round RT-PCR of the TCR CDR3. TCRdb passed the multiplex PCR reads through MiXCR, listing each CDR3 protein once. The table includes 480,000 or so distinct CDR3 sequences, over 45% detected once. Sequencing was carried out using peripheral blood or thyroid tissue (not recorded which). This clonotype was obtained from an adult woman with Graves' disease, either hyperthyroidism or ophthalmopathy (not recorded which). This chain links TRBV7-2 with TRBJ2-5; tentative D call: TRBD1 (5 bases). The CDR3 protein is CASSQQAETQYF. CDR3 DNA: TGTGCCAGCAGTCAACAGGCCGAGACCCAGTACTTC.